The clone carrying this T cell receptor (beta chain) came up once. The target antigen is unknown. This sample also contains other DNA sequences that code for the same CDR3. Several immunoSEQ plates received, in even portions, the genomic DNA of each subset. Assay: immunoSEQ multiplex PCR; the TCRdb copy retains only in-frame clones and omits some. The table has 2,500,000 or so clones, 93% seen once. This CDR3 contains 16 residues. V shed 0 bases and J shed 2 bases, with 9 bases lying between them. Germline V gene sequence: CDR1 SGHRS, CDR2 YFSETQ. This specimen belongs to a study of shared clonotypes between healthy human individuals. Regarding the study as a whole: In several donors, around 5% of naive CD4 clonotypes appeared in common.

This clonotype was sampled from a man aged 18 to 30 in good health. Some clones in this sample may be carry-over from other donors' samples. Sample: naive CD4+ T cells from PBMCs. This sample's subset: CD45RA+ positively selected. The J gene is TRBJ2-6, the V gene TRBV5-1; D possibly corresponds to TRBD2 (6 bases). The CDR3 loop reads CASSLAPGAGANVLTF. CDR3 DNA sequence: TGCGCCAGCAGCTTGGCCCCGGGGGCTGGGGCCAACGTCCTGACTTTC.